Listed below are T cell receptor beta chains from one sample, sequenced in a study of T cells in Graves' hyperthyroidism and ophthalmopathy. MiXCR, applied by TCRdb to the multiplex PCR reads, yields one record per CDR3 protein. The sample includes hundreds of thousands of distinct CDR3 sequences, approximately 15% of them seen just once. Sequencing was performed on blood. The receptors here all came from a woman aged 45-60 years with Graves' ophthalmopathy. CDR3s leave out the opening cysteine and the closing phenylalanine or tryptophan. Fields, in order: CDR3 length, J gene, V gene, CDR3 protein.

CDR3 length: 13; J gene: TRBJ1-1; V gene: TRBV19; CDR3 protein: ASRTGMGLNTEAF
CDR3 length: 12; J gene: TRBJ1-4; V gene: TRBV6-2/TRBV6-3; CDR3 protein: ASSYEASNEKLF
CDR3 length: 12; J gene: TRBJ2-7; V gene: TRBV20-1; CDR3 protein: SARLGGDYYEQY
CDR3 length: 14; J gene: TRBJ1-5; V gene: TRBV4-3; CDR3 protein: ASSQDYPSGNQPQH
CDR3 length: 20; J gene: TRBJ2-1; V gene: TRBV7-2; CDR3 protein: ASSFSAGGRGVEAGPYNEQF
CDR3 length: 11; J gene: TRBJ2-5; V gene: TRBV3-1; CDR3 protein: ASSLSGQGQQY
CDR3 length: 13; J gene: TRBJ2-7; V gene: TRBV20-1; CDR3 protein: SALMWRRSSYEQY
CDR3 length: 14; J gene: TRBJ2-4; V gene: TRBV5-1; CDR3 protein: ASSLVWGSDKNIQY
CDR3 length: 13; J gene: TRBJ1-5; V gene: TRBV20-1; CDR3 protein: SARDPQGSNQPQH
CDR3 length: 12; J gene: TRBJ2-7; V gene: TRBV15; CDR3 protein: ATSRVPRTYEQY
CDR3 length: 13; J gene: TRBJ1-2; V gene: TRBV6-2/TRBV6-3; CDR3 protein: ASSRGPASNYGYT
CDR3 length: 15; J gene: TRBJ1-1; V gene: TRBV15; CDR3 protein: ATSTDQGPPMNTEAF
CDR3 length: 15; J gene: TRBJ2-3; V gene: TRBV4-3; CDR3 protein: ASSQGTSGDWADTQY
CDR3 length: 11; J gene: TRBJ2-7; V gene: TRBV9; CDR3 protein: ASSVEPFFEQY
CDR3 length: 18; J gene: TRBJ2-1; V gene: TRBV24-1; CDR3 protein: ATSDRTGRVVGGGDNEQF
CDR3 length: 13; J gene: TRBJ1-1; V gene: TRBV20-1; CDR3 protein: SARDPTGGDTEAF
CDR3 length: 12; J gene: TRBJ1-5; V gene: TRBV6-2/TRBV6-3; CDR3 protein: ASSYRQSNQPQH
CDR3 length: 13; J gene: TRBJ2-7; V gene: TRBV30; CDR3 protein: AWSVRVSGDVEQY
CDR3 length: 14; J gene: TRBJ2-1; V gene: TRBV7-3; CDR3 protein: ASSSRGGTSYNEQF
CDR3 length: 13; J gene: TRBJ1-2; V gene: TRBV12-3/TRBV12-4; CDR3 protein: ASSLESTALYGYT
CDR3 length: 11; J gene: TRBJ1-1; V gene: TRBV24-1; CDR3 protein: ATRGRGWTEAF